Listed here is a single TCR beta chain. Antigen: not known. This sample is drawn from a study of cytomegalovirus exposure and HLA in healthy donors. Study-wide results and limits: An analysis was carried out at a later point. It showed that HLA-associated TCR beta chains were more clonally expanded than equally common non-associated chains. Later analysis associated a missense DCLRE1C variant with TCR beta V- and J-gene trimming.

The CDR3 has 13 residues. Germline V gene sequence: CDR1 SGHRS, CDR2 YFSETQ. Trimming took off 0 bases at V and 2 bases at J, with 5 bases between the two ends. Use of 60 Vbeta and 13 Jbeta primers characterized the PCR. Using immunoSEQ multiplex PCR, the repertoire was profiled, and TCRdb retains in-frame clones only, with some absent. Here the sample spans about 120,000 clones, 75% being singletons. Sequences were obtained from PBMCs. This chain links TRBV5-1 with TRBJ1-2; possibly TRBD1 for D (5 bases). The clonotype was recovered from a woman aged 40 to 50 in good health and CMV-seropositive. The CDR3 nucleotides are TGCGCCAGCAGCTTGGACAGGAACTATGGCTACACCTTC. Protein: CASSLDRNYGYTF.